This T cell receptor beta chain was observed in a study of T cells after yellow fever vaccination. In TCRdb, the 5' RACE reads were re-called with MiXCR into one record per CDR3 protein. In the table there are some 240,000 distinct CDR3 sequences, roughly 5% of which are singletons. Germline CDR1 DFQATT, CDR2 SNEGSKA (reference sequence). V lost 5 bases and J lost 3, with 11 bases in between. There are 13 residues in the CDR3. This specimen was CD4+ T cells sorted from PBMCs, taken on the day of the yellow fever booster vaccination. The TCR sequence derives from a young man who received the YFV17D yellow fever vaccine. The chain uses TRBV20-1 and TRBJ1-5, with D tentatively TRBD1 (5 bases). The CDR3, as DNA: TGCAGTGCTTCGCTAGGGGCCAATCAGCCCCAGCATTTT. Translating gives CSASLGANQPQHF.